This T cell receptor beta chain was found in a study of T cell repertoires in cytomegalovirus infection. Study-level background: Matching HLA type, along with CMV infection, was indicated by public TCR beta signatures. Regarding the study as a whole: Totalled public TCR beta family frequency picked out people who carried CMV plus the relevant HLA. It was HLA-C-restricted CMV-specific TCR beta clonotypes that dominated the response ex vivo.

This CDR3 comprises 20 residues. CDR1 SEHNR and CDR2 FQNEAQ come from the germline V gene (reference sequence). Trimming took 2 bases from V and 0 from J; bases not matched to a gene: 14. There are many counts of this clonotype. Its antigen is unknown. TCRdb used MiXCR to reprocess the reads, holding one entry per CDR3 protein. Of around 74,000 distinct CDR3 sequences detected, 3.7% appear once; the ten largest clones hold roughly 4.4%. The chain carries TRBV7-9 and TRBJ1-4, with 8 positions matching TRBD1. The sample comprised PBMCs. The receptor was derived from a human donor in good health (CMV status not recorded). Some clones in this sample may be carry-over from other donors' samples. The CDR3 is CASSLKAPGQAIATNEKLFF. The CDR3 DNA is TGTGCCAGCAGCTTAAAGGCCCCGGGACAGGCGATTGCAACTAATGAAAAACTGTTTTTT.